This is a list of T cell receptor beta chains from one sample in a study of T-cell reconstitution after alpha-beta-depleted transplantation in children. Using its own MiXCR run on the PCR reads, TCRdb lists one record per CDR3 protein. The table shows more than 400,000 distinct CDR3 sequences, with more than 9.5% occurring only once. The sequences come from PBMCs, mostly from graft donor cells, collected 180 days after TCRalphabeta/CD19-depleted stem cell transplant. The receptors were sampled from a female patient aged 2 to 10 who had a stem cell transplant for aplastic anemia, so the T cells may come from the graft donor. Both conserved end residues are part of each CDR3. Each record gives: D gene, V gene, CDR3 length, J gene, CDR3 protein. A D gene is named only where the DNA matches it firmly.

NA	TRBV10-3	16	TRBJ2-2	CAISGETPYFSGELFF
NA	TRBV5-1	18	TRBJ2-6	CASSLYPGPPSGANVLTF
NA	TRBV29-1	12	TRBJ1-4	CSVGGLGEKLFF
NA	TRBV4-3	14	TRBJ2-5	CASSQGTARETQYF
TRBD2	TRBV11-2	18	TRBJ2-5	CASSPLWASGRAGETQYF
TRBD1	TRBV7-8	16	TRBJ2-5	CASSLMGQGAWETHYF
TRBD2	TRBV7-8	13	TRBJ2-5	CAGSSGSQETQYF
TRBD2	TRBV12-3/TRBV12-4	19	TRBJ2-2	CTSSFIAASGRLHTGELFF
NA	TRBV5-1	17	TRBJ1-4	CASSLDLPLTTNEKLFF
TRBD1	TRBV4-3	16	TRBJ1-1	CASSQAPGQGRTEAFF
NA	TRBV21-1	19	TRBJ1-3	CASRVTMAATGISGNTIYF
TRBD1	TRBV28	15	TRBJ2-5	CASSPSGQGGETQYF
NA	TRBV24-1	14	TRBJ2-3	CATSDPQVRDTQYF
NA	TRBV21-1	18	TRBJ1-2	CASSSARDRVRWGFGYTF
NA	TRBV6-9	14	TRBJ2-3	CASSYYTSTDTQYF
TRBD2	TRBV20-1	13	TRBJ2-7	CSAREREWYEQYF
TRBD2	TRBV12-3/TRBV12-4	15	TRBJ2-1	CASSFRASGLNEQFF
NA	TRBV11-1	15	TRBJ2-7	CASSFGRTGSYEQYF
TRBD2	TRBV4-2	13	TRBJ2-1	CASSQGAGGEQFF
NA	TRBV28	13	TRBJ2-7	CASGLSGVYEQYF
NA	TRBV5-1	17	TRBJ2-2	CASSLAAYRVNTGELFF
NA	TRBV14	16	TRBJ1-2	CASSQESHPGPNGYTF
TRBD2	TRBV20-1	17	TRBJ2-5	CSARVPGLAERGETQYF
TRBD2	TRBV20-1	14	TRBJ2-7	CSAAAASGSDEQYF
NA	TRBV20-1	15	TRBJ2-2	CSAPVGSANTGELFF
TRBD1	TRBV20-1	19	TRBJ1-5	CSAREQGAARPLSYQPQHF
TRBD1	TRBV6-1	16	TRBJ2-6	CASRSQGASGANVLTF
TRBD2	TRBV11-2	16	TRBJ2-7	CASSLLGTRKAGEQYF
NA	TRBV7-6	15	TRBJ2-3	CASSLVGRFTDTQYF